The 29 T cell receptor beta chains reported below all come from one sample, sequenced in a study of human T cells and chemical hapten exposure (dated by TCRdb to the early 2020s). What this sample's time point label stands for: pre-sensitization, week 0. The treatment or condition label corresponds to: therapeutic diphenylcyclopropenone sensitization with weekly scalp DPC. Receptor libraries were prepared by RACE. Instrument used: NextSeq 500. TCRdb took the public reads, trimmed them with fastp at Q25, ran MiXCR for clone calling and kept in-frame beta chains. Entries are consolidated by CDR3 protein sequence, retaining the most common genes and DNA. For this sample the table gives 250,000 or so distinct CDR3 sequences, of which 7% to 10% were detected only once. The ten largest make up about 2.5% of the sample. Here the sequenced sample was whole blood, taken in connection with sensitization to the hapten diphenylcyclopropenone (DPC). The receptors stem from a woman between 35 and 50 years old with alopecia areata. Some clones in this sample may be carry-over from other donors' samples.

The rearrangement uses TRBV5-1 and TRBJ1-4; 8 positions agree with TRBD1. Germline trimming cut 2 bases from V and 2 bases from J; bases unmatched to any gene: 5. The CDR3 loop spans 16 amino acids. From germline, CDR1 is SGHRS and CDR2 YFSETQ. The CDR3 protein is CASSFGQGLTNEKLFF. DNA of the CDR3: TGCGCCAGCAGCTTCGGACAGGGCCTTACTAATGAAAAACTGTTTTTT.

The chain employs TRBV5-1 and TRBJ2-6; D unresolved. Germline CDR1 SGHRS, CDR2 YFSETQ. The CDR3 runs to 16 residues. Between the trimmed V and J ends, which lost 4 bases and 2 bases, there was a span of 13 bases. In DNA, the CDR3 is TGCGCCAGCAGCCTAACAACAGTGGCTGGGGCCAACGTCCTGACTTTC. It translates to CASSLTTVAGANVLTF.

This clonotype was seen a few times. The chain carries TRBV7-2 and TRBJ2-7, with D tentatively TRBD1 (6 bases). The CDR3 is 14 residues long. Germline V gene sequence: CDR1 SGHTA, CDR2 FQGNSA. The ends were cut back, 5 bases at V and 4 bases at J, with 15 bases in the middle. The CDR3 here is CASSPDRRTYEQYF. The CDR3 DNA follows: TGTGCCAGCAGCCCCGACAGGCGTACGTACGAGCAGTACTTC.

This clonotype was observed a few times. The rearrangement joins TRBV10-3 to TRBJ1-5; D gene uncertain. The CDR3 is 13 amino acids. The V gene lost 0 bases and the J gene lost 1 base, with 1 base spanning the gap. Germline V gives CDR1 ENHRY, CDR2 SYGVKD. The CDR3 nucleotides are TGTGCCATCAGTGAGTCCAGCAATCAGCCCCAGCATTTT. It specifies CAISESSNQPQHF.

Many counts were recorded for this clonotype. The rearrangement joins TRBV12-3 or TRBV12-4 to TRBJ1-5, with D tentatively TRBD1 (6 bases). The ends were cut back, 6 bases at V and 6 bases at J, with 21 bases in the middle. This CDR3 spans 16 amino acids. The CDR3 sequence is CASSPPRAGGVQPQHF. The CDR3 DNA sequence: TGTGCCAGCAGCCCACCCCGAGCGGGGGGCGTTCAGCCCCAGCATTTT.

This clonotype was counted only a few times. The V call is TRBV7-8, the J call TRBJ1-2; D uncertain. This CDR3 has 13 residues. Germline-derived CDR1 and CDR2 are SGHVS and FQNEAQ. Between the trimmed V and J ends, which lost 4 bases and 8 bases, there was a span of 14 bases. CDR3 residues: CASSSNTGLGYTF. The CDR3 DNA sequence: TGTGCCAGCAGCTCTAATACCGGGCTGGGCTACACCTTC.

The sample holds a few counts of this clonotype. V gene TRBV7-2 combines with J gene TRBJ2-1; TRBD2 is a possible D gene (6 bases). V lost 2 bases, J lost 9 bases, and 8 bases lay in between. The CDR3 spans 12 residues. Germline-derived CDR1 and CDR2 are SGHTA and FQGNSA. CDR3 sequence reads: CASSLYGGEQFF. The CDR3 DNA sequence: TGTGCCAGCAGCTTATACGGGGGTGAGCAGTTCTTC.

The DNA for the CDR3 is TGCAGCGTTGGGTTTGGCGGCAACCAAGAGACCCAGTACTTC. Translated: CSVGFGGNQETQYF. J is TRBJ2-5 and V is TRBV29-1, with D uncertain. There are 14 residues in the CDR3. V shed 4 bases and J shed 0 bases, with 12 bases lying between them. Germline assignment: CDR1 SQVTM and CDR2 ANQGSEA.

J is TRBJ1-5 and V is TRBV4-2; TRBD1 matches at 7 bases. The CDR3 consists of 15 residues. The ends lost 3 bases at V and 3 bases at J; junction bases unmatched: 5. CDR1 and CDR2 (germline): LGHNA, YNFKEQ. The CDR3 sequence is CASSQEDRINQPQHF. As DNA, the CDR3 is TGTGCCAGCAGCCAGGAGGACAGGATCAATCAGCCCCAGCATTTT.

A few counts support this clonotype. The V gene is TRBV5-6, the J gene TRBJ2-7, with TRBD2 as a possible D gene (6 bases). Germline V gene data show CDR1 as SGHDT and CDR2 as YYEEEE. Trimming left V 5 bases short and J 2 bases short, with 14 bases between. CDR3 length: 14 amino acids. This CDR3 reads CASRPRDSAYEQYF. CDR3 sequence (DNA): TGTGCCAGCAGGCCCCGGGACTCCGCCTACGAGCAGTACTTC. Based on the CDR3 plus reference TRBV5-6 and TRBJ2-7, the full variable domain is DAGVTQSPTHLIKTRGQQVTLRCSPKSGHDTVSWYQQALGQGPQFIFQYYEEEERQRGNFPDRFSGHQFPNYSSELNVNALLLGDSALYLCASRPRDSAYEQYFGPGTRLTVT.

This clonotype was seen a handful of times. J is TRBJ2-7 and V is TRBV5-1; 8 positions agree with TRBD2. The CDR3 runs to 18 residues. Germline values: CDR1 SGHRS, CDR2 YFSETQ. J lost 6 bases, V lost 2 bases, and 19 bases had no gene match. This chain's CDR3 is CASSFGGGTSGFGGEQYF. As DNA, the CDR3 is TGCGCCAGCAGCTTCGGTGGTGGCACTAGCGGATTCGGGGGCGAGCAGTACTTC. Looking up the rest from reference TRBV5-1 and TRBJ2-7 gives the full variable domain: KAGVTQTPRYLIKTRGQQVTLSCSPISGHRSVSWYQQTPGQGLQFLFEYFSETQRNKGNFPGRFSGRQFSNSRSEMNVSTLELGDSALYLCASSFGGGTSGFGGEQYFGPGTRLTVT.

The chain joins TRBV20-1 to TRBJ2-5, with 8 bases lining up with TRBD1. Germline V lookup: CDR1 DFQATT, CDR2 SNEGSKA (reference sequence). This CDR3 contains 12 residues. V gave up 5 bases and J gave up 7 bases; unmatched junction bases: 6. In nucleotides, the CDR3 is TGCAGTGCTTGGACAGGGTCAGGGACCCAGTACTTC. Protein: CSAWTGSGTQYF.

This clonotype was counted between two and nine times. This rearrangement joins TRBV29-1 to TRBJ2-1; no firm D call. The length of the CDR3 is 13 residues. V lost 2 bases and J 5 bases, leaving 10 bases between the germline ends. Germline V gene data show CDR1 as SQVTM and CDR2 as ANQGSEA. The CDR3 DNA reads TGCAGCGTTGAACGGACGAAAAACAATGAGCAGTTCTTC. The encoded protein is CSVERTKNNEQFF.

This clonotype showed up many times. The DNA of the CDR3 is TGCAGCGTCATTGAACGAGGGAGTGGGAACCAAGAGACCCAGTACTTC. This sequence encodes CSVIERGSGNQETQYF. The chain combines TRBV29-1 with TRBJ2-5, with D maybe TRBD2 (5 bases). CDR1 is SQVTM and CDR2 is ANQGSEA in the germline V gene. Deletions cut 6 bases from V and 0 bases from J, with 20 bases between. The CDR3 totals 16 residues.

This sequence joins TRBV7-8 and TRBJ2-5, with a weak D call TRBD2 (6 bases). The CDR3 is 16 residues long. With 5 bases removed from V and 4 bases from J, the gap between germline ends came to 20 bases. Germline V gene lookup returns CDR1 SGHVS and CDR2 FQNEAQ. The CDR3 DNA sequence: TGTGCCAGCAGCCCTCGGACGGCCCCCGGGGGAGAGACCCAGTACTTC. Encoded protein: CASSPRTAPGGETQYF. Variable domain in full (rest from reference TRBV7-8 and TRBJ2-5): GAGVSQSPRYKVAKRGQDVALRCDPISGHVSLFWYQQALGQGPEFLTYFQNEAQLDKSGLPSDRFFAERPEGSVSTLKIQRTQQEDSAVYLCASSPRTAPGGETQYFGPGTRLLVL.

This clonotype was seen many times. J is TRBJ2-7 and V is TRBV28; 7 bases fit TRBD1. The trim removed 8 bases at V and 1 base at J, leaving 2 bases unmatched. Germline CDR1 reads MDHEN; CDR2 reads SYDVKM. This CDR3 is 12 amino acids long. The CDR3, as DNA: TGTGCCAGCCAGGGACAGTCCTACGAGCAGTACTTC. Amino acids: CASQGQSYEQYF. The full variable domain, completed using reference TRBV28 and TRBJ2-7, is DVKVTQSSRYLVKRTGEKVFLECVQDMDHENMFWYRQDPGLGLRLIYFSYDVKMKEKGDIPEGYSVSREKKERFSLILESASTNQTSMYLCASQGQSYEQYFGPGTRLTVT.

This clonotype has more than one count but fewer than ten. The chain carries TRBV9 and TRBJ2-3, with D possibly TRBD2 on 6 matching bases. Germline V gives CDR1 SGDLS, CDR2 YYNGEE. V was cut by 3 bases and J by 2 bases, with 13 bases left in between. The CDR3 length is 15 residues. The CDR3 sequence is CASSERGFYTDTQYF. The DNA for the CDR3 is TGTGCCAGCAGCGAACGGGGGTTTTACACAGATACGCAGTATTTT.

This clonotype has just a few counts. The chain joins TRBV28 to TRBJ1-2; TRBD1 might be the D (6 bases). The V gene lost 6 bases and the J gene lost 7 bases, with 15 bases spanning the gap. Germline V gives CDR1 MDHEN, CDR2 SYDVKM. This CDR3 spans 13 amino acids. CDR3 DNA sequence: TGTGCCAGCAGGAGAACAGGGACGGCTGGCTACACCTTC. Residues: CASRRTGTAGYTF.

The CDR3 DNA sequence: TGTGCCAGCAGTTTTAAAGGGGCTATGAACACTGAAGCTTTCTTT. This encodes CASSFKGAMNTEAFF. This chain links TRBV12-3 or TRBV12-4 with TRBJ1-1, with a tentative D call TRBD1 (5 bases). V lost 3 bases to trimming and J lost 0 bases, with 11 bases between them. The CDR3 has 15 residues.

This clonotype was seen at least ten times. The V gene is TRBV4-2, the J gene TRBJ2-1; the D is unclear. Germline CDR1 LGHNA, CDR2 YNFKEQ. Trimming took 0 bases from V and 4 from J, leaving 13 bases between them. The CDR3 has 16 residues. CDR3 region: CASSQDLGGIYNEQFF. Written as DNA, the CDR3 is TGTGCCAGCAGCCAAGATCTAGGCGGAATATACAATGAGCAGTTCTTC.

The V call is TRBV15, the J call TRBJ2-3; 8 bases match TRBD2. This CDR3 region has 15 residues. From germline, CDR1 is LNHNV and CDR2 YYDKDF (reference sequence). With V trimmed by 3 bases and J by 1 base, 3 bases remained unmatched. The CDR3 reads CATSRETSGTDTQYF. The CDR3 nucleotides read TGTGCCACCAGCAGGGAGACTAGCGGCACAGATACGCAGTATTTT.

This clonotype was recorded many times. The chain has TRBV24-1 and TRBJ1-4, with unresolved D. The CDR3 length is 13 residues. Germline V gene lookup returns CDR1 KGHDR and CDR2 SFDVKD. The ends were cut back, 4 bases at V and 5 bases at J, with 7 bases in the middle. This chain's CDR3 is CATSESANEKLFF. The CDR3 nucleotides read TGTGCCACCAGTGAGTCAGCGAATGAAAAACTGTTTTTT.

The chain links TRBV12-3 or TRBV12-4 to TRBJ2-2, with 12 bases identical to TRBD1. The CDR3 length is 15 residues. The J segment lost 6 bases and the V segment lost 6 bases, leaving 5 bases of the junction unmatched. This CDR3 reads CASRAGTGGSGELFF. CDR3 bases: TGTGCCAGCAGGGCCGGGACAGGGGGCTCCGGGGAGCTGTTTTTT.

V usage is TRBV6-5 and J usage is TRBJ2-7; 8 bases align to TRBD1. The CDR3 sequence is 14 residues long. J lost 3 bases, V lost 2 bases, and 3 bases had no gene match. Germline CDR1 is MNHEY and CDR2 is SVGAGI. The CDR3: CASSYGGQGYEQYF. The CDR3 DNA reads as TGTGCCAGCAGTTACGGAGGACAGGGCTACGAGCAGTACTTC.

This clonotype was recorded at least ten times. The rearrangement uses TRBV20-1 and TRBJ2-3; D is perhaps TRBD2 (6 bases). The V end was cut by 2 bases, the J end by 5 bases, with 8 bases between. The germline gives CDR1 DFQATT, CDR2 SNEGSKA (reference sequence). There are 12 residues in the CDR3. Here the CDR3 DNA reads TGCAGTGCTAGACCCGGGGGAGATACGCAGTATTTT. It translates to CSARPGGDTQYF.

As for this clonotype: This could be a read error, since a much larger clone is one nucleotide away. The chain combines TRBV3-1 with TRBJ1-1; possible D gene TRBD1, 5 bases. Trimming shortened V by 6 bases and J by 5 bases, and 10 bases separated the two germline ends. Germline V gene lookup returns CDR1 LGHDT and CDR2 YNNKEL (reference sequence). This CDR3 spans 12 amino acids. In DNA form, the CDR3 reads TGTGCCAGCAGTGTCCGGGGGACTGAAGCTTTCTTT. Translated: CASSVRGTEAFF.

This clonotype was counted at least ten times. The V call is TRBV7-6, the J call TRBJ2-3; TRBD2 agrees at 7 bases. Germline V gives CDR1 SGHVS, CDR2 FNYEAQ. The CDR3 spans 15 residues. The junction had 8 bases not matched to a gene; V was cut back by 5 bases and J by 3 bases. The CDR3 reads CASSRAAGVTDTQYF. CDR3 nucleotide sequence: TGTGCCAGCAGCCGGGCGGCGGGAGTGACAGATACGCAGTATTTT.

The chain has TRBV6-4 and TRBJ2-1; D is undetermined. The V end lost 4 bases, the J end lost 5 bases, and 9 bases lay between the germline ends. This CDR3 contains 13 residues. CDR1 is MRHNA and CDR2 is SNTAGT in the germline V gene. CDR3 amino acids: CASSVTANNEQFF. CDR3 nucleotides: TGTGCCAGCAGTGTCACCGCAAACAATGAGCAGTTCTTC.

This clonotype was found many times. This chain joins TRBV9 and TRBJ1-3; TRBD1 is a possible D gene (6 bases). Trimming removed 4 bases from V and 3 bases from J, with 14 bases in between. Per the germline V gene, CDR1 is SGDLS and CDR2 is YYNGEE. The CDR3 has 15 amino acids. CDR3 nucleotides: TGTGCCAGCAGCTTTACAGGGAGGAGTGGAAACACCATATATTTT. Translated: CASSFTGRSGNTIYF.